The T cell receptor beta chain described here comes from a study of blood T cell repertoires in COVID-19. Study background: COVID-19 samples collected from the United States, Italy and Spain covered acute and convalescent phases. In each case, the material was cDNA or gDNA derived from T cells, B-cell-depleted T cells, or PBMCs.

In the source study's methods: Reference gene primer amplification gave nucleated cell count estimates. Some clones are missing from TCRdb's copy, which holds only in-frame ones; the method was immunoSEQ multiplex PCR. From that table come the V and J calls and clone size; the DNA was used to work out D and trimming. The table shows 100,000 to 150,000 clones, with approximately 89% occurring only once. Germline-derived CDR1 and CDR2 are MNHEY and SMNVEV (reference sequence). V lost 3 bases, J lost 1 base, and 6 bases stayed unmatched. The CDR3 is 16 amino acids. Specimen: peripheral blood. V and J are TRBV27 and TRBJ2-3; 8 nucleotides match TRBD1. The clonotype was recovered from a man aged 50 to 60 with acute or convalescent COVID-19. The CDR3 protein is CASSFSSGGRTDTQYF. CDR3 in DNA: TGTGCCAGCAGTTTTTCCTCAGGGGGCCGCACAGATACGCAGTATTTT.